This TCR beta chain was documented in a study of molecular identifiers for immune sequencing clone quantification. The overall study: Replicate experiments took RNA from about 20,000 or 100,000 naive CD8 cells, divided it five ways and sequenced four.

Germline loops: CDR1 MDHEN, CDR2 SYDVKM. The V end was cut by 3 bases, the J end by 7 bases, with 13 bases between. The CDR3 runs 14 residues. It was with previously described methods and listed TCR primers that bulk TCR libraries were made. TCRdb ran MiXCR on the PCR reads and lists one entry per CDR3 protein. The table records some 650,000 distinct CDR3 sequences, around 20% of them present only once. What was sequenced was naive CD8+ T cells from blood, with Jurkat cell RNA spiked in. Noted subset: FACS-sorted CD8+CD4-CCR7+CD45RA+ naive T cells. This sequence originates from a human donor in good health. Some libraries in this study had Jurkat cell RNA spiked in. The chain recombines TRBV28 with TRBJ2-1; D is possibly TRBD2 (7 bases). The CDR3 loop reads CASSFKGGLNEQFF. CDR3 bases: TGTGCCAGCAGTTTTAAGGGGGGGCTGAATGAGCAGTTCTTC.